This T cell receptor beta chain comes out of a study of CD4 T cells in relation to SARS-CoV-2 and coronaviruses. Study-wide findings and caveats: In roughly two thirds of donors, memory CD4+ clonotypes crossrecognized SARS-CoV-2 and at least one common cold coronavirus spike. Monoreactive clones expanded significantly more to SARS-CoV-2 than crossreactive clones did. Culture-expanded clones reflect memory recall rather than primary priming during culture.

Worth noting for this clone: Its specificity is not known.

CD4+ T cells from unexposed donors were obtained before the COVID-19 pandemic (2011-2018). TCRdb's table, derived via immunoSEQ multiplex PCR, lists solely in-frame clones and lacks some. The repertoire holds 60,000 to 65,000 clones, approximately 94% seen once, with 0.11% to 0.15% in the top ten. CDR3 length equals 15 residues. V lost 6 bases, J lost 6 bases, and 14 bases stayed unmatched. Germline CDR1 MNHEY, CDR2 SVGAGI. The V and J genes are TRBV6-5 and TRBJ2-7; TRBD2 agrees at 7 bases. The TCR sequence derives from a human donor in good health. The sample taken for sequencing was naive CD4+ T cells from PBMCs. Described subset: naive CD4+ T cells isolated by negative enrichment. The chain's CDR3 is CASSLTGGGLREQYF. In DNA, the CDR3 is TGTGCCAGCAGCCTCACGGGGGGAGGATTACGCGAGCAGTACTTC.